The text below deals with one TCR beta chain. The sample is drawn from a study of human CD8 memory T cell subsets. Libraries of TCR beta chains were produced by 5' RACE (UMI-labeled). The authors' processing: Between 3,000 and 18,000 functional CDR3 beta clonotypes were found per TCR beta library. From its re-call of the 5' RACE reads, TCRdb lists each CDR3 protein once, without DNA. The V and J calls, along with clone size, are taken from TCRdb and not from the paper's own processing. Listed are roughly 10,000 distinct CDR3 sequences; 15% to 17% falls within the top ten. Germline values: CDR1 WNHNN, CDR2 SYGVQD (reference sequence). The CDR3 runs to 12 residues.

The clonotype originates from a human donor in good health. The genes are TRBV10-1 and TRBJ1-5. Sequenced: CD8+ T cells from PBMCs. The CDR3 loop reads CASSEGNQPQHF.